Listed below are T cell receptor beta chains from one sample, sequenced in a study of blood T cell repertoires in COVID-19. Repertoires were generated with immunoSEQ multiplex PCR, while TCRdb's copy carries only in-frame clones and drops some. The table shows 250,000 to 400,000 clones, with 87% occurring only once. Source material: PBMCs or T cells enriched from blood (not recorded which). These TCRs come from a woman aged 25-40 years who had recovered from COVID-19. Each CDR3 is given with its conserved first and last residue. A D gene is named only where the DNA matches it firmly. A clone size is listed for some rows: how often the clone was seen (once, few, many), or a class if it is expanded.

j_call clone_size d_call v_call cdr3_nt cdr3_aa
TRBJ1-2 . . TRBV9 TGTGCCAGCAGCGCCGCCGGGAAGTTTAACTATGGCTACACCTTC CASSAAGKFNYGYTF
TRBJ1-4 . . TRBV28 TGTGCCAGCAGTGCAGGGTCCGCTAATGAAAAACTGTTTTTT CASSAGSANEKLFF
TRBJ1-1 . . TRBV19 TGTGCCAGTAGTCCGCAACTGGGGGGGAAAACTGAAGCTTTCTTT CASSPQLGGKTEAFF
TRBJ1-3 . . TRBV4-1 TGCGCCAGCAGCCAACGACAGTTCTCTGGAAACACCATATATTTT CASSQRQFSGNTIYF
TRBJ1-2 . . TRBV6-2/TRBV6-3 TGTGCCAGCAGTGCCGGGAGCGGCTACACCTTC CASSAGSGYTF
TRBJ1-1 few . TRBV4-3 TGCGCCAGCAGCCAAGACAGGGGACGGGCCCTCCGGGCTTTCTTT CASSQDRGRALRAFF
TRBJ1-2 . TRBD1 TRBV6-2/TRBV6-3 TGTGCCAGCAGTTACTCCGGACAGGGTGGCTACACCTTC CASSYSGQGGYTF
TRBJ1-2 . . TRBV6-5 TGTGCCAGCGCTTCAGGGTTTGGAGACTATGGCTACACCTTC CASASGFGDYGYTF
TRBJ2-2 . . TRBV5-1 TGCGCCAGCAGCTTGGCCTCGCCGGGGAACGGGGAGCTGTTTTTT CASSLASPGNGELFF
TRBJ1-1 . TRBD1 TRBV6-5 TGTGCCAGCAGCATAGGGGGCGAGGACACTGAAGCTTTCTTT CASSIGGEDTEAFF
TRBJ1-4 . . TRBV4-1 TGCGCCAGCAGCCAAGAAGCTTTGGGGTCGGGGGCTAATGAAAAACTGTTTTTT CASSQEALGSGANEKLFF
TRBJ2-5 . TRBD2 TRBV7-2 TGTGCCAGCAGCCCGACTAGCGGGGGGTGGGAGACCCAGTACTTC CASSPTSGGWETQYF
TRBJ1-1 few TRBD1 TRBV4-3 TGCGCCAGCAGCCAAGATGGGACAGGGGAGGCTTTCTTT CASSQDGTGEAFF
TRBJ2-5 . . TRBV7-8 TGTGCCAGCAGCTGGAGAGAGACCCAGTACTTC CASSWRETQYF
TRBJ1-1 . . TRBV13 TGTGCCAGCAGCACGGTTAGCCAGAACACTGAAGCTTTCTTT CASSTVSQNTEAFF
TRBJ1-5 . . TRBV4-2 TGTGCCAGCAGCCAAGATCTCGATCAGCCCCAGCATTTT CASSQDLDQPQHF
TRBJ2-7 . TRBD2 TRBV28 TGTGCCAGCAGTCCCTCTGAGCGGGGGGGACTCTACGAGCAGTACTTC CASSPSERGGLYEQYF
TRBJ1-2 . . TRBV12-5 TGTGCTAGTGGTTTGATAGGGGGGGTCGACGGGATGGAGTCTGGCTACACCTTC CASGLIGGVDGMESGYTF
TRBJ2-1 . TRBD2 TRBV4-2 TGTGCCAGCAGCCCCAAGACTAGCGGGGAACATGAGCAGTTCTTC CASSPKTSGEHEQFF
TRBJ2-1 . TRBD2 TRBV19 TGTGCCAGTAGTATAGATCAGGTAGCGGGGGAACCCTACAATGAGCAGTTCTTC CASSIDQVAGEPYNEQFF